Each of the 10 T cell receptor beta chains below was sequenced from the same sample in a study of blood T cell repertoires in COVID-19. Data came from immunoSEQ multiplex PCR; TCRdb stores just in-frame clones and leaves some out. The sample has approximately 50,000 clones, 92% seen once. Sequencing was done on a sample of peripheral blood. The receptor source for this set is a man in his forties or fifties with active COVID-19.

This chain joins TRBV18 and TRBJ1-5; D gene ambiguous. Germline assignment: CDR1 KGHSH and CDR2 LQKENI. Trimming took 2 bases from V and 4 from J, leaving 6 bases between them. The CDR3 extends over 13 amino acids. In DNA, the CDR3 is TGTGCCAGCTCACCAGAGTCGAATCAGCCCCAGCATTTT. This translates into CASSPESNQPQHF. Using reference TRBV18 and TRBJ1-5 for the parts outside the CDR3, the full variable domain is NAGVMQNPRHLVRRRGQEARLRCSPMKGHSHVYWYRQLPEEGLKFMVYLQKENIIDESGMPKERFSAEFPKEGPSILRIQQVVRGDSAAYFCASSPESNQPQHFGDGTRLSIL.

The CDR3 sequence: CASSEAEAFINEQFF. The CDR3 DNA sequence: TGTGCCAGCAGTGAAGCGGAGGCTTTTATAAATGAGCAGTTCTTC. The genes are TRBV2 and TRBJ2-1; D might be TRBD2 (5 bases). Germline CDR1 reads SNHLY; CDR2 reads FYNNEI. V was pared by 0 bases and J by 7 bases, with 13 bases between. The CDR3 totals 15 residues. The full variable domain, in which reference TRBV2 and TRBJ2-1 provide the parts outside the CDR3, is EPEVTQTPSHQVTQMGQEVILRCVPISNHLYFYWYRQILGQKVEFLVSFYNNEISEKSEIFDDQFSVERPDGSNFTLKIRSTKLEDSAMYFCASSEAEAFINEQFFGPGTRLTVL.

This rearrangement joins TRBV28 to TRBJ1-1; 8 bases line up with TRBD1. Germline-derived CDR1 and CDR2 are MDHEN and SYDVKM. V was pared by 5 bases and J by 5 bases, with 7 bases of the junction left unmatched. There are 14 residues in the CDR3. The chain's CDR3 is CASSGWTGSTEAFF. Here the CDR3 DNA reads TGTGCCAGCAGTGGATGGACAGGGTCAACTGAAGCTTTCTTT.

This chain connects TRBV24-1 to TRBJ2-1, with 14 bases fitting TRBD2. There are 21 residues in the CDR3. V lost 2 bases to trimming and J lost 5 bases; unmatched junction nucleotides: 16. The germline V gene has CDR1 KGHDR and CDR2 SFDVKD. CDR3 DNA sequence: TGTGCCACCAGTGATTCTGGACTAGCGGGAGGTACCGGGCCCACCCACAATGAGCAGTTCTTC. Its translation is CATSDSGLAGGTGPTHNEQFF.

V usage is TRBV7-2 and J usage is TRBJ1-5; 8 bases are shared with TRBD1. Germline V gene data show CDR1 as SGHTA and CDR2 as FQGNSA. Losses at the gene ends were 1 base for V and 6 bases for J; bases not matched to a gene: 5. The CDR3 loop spans 15 amino acids. CDR3 loop: CASSLGGQGIQPQHF. CDR3 DNA sequence: TGTGCCAGCAGCTTAGGTGGACAGGGAATTCAGCCCCAGCATTTT.

CDR3 nucleotide sequence: TGTGCCAGCAGTTTGGGACAGACCTACGAGCAGTACTTC. Amino acid sequence: CASSLGQTYEQYF. The chain joins TRBV12-3 or TRBV12-4 to TRBJ2-7, with 7 bases fitting TRBD1. Trimming removed 3 bases from V and 2 bases from J; junction bases left unmatched: 1. This CDR3 region has 13 residues.

This sequence joins TRBV28 and TRBJ2-3; D is ambiguous. The CDR3 consists of 11 residues. Trimming removed 7 bases from V and 4 bases from J, with 6 bases in between. In germline, CDR1 is MDHEN, CDR2 SYDVKM. The CDR3 DNA is TGTGCCAGCACCATAGCAGATACGCAGTATTTT. Its translation is CASTIADTQYF. The complete variable domain, with remaining parts taken from reference TRBV28 and TRBJ2-3, reads DVKVTQSSRYLVKRTGEKVFLECVQDMDHENMFWYRQDPGLGLRLIYFSYDVKMKEKGDIPEGYSVSREKKERFSLILESASTNQTSMYLCASTIADTQYFGPGTRLTVL.

The chain recombines TRBV28 with TRBJ1-5; 7 nucleotides match TRBD1. Trimming took 7 bases from V and 7 from J; bases not matched to a gene: 4. The CDR3 runs to 12 residues. Germline CDR1 MDHEN, CDR2 SYDVKM. The CDR3 loop is CASKAGGQPQHF. The CDR3 bases are TGTGCCAGCAAGGCAGGGGGACAGCCCCAGCATTTT.

The rearrangement uses TRBV6-4 and TRBJ2-5, with 10 bases that match TRBD1. With 6 bases clipped from V and 9 bases from J, the junction kept 7 bases outside the gene matches. The CDR3 totals 13 residues. Germline lookup yields CDR1 MRHNA and CDR2 SNTAGT. The CDR3 DNA sequence: TGTGCCAGCAGCCGACAGGGGGCGCGACCCCAGTACTTC. This encodes CASSRQGARPQYF.

The chain joins TRBV3-1 (or the pseudogene TRBV3-2) to TRBJ2-2; possibly TRBD1 for D (6 bases). V lost 2 bases and J 4 bases, leaving 11 bases between the germline ends. The CDR3 has 15 residues. The germline CDR1 and CDR2 sequences are LGHDT and YNNKEL (reference sequence). The CDR3 region has the DNA TGTGCCAGCAGCCAACAGGGGATAGTCACCGGGGAGCTGTTTTTT. It yields the protein CASSQQGIVTGELFF.